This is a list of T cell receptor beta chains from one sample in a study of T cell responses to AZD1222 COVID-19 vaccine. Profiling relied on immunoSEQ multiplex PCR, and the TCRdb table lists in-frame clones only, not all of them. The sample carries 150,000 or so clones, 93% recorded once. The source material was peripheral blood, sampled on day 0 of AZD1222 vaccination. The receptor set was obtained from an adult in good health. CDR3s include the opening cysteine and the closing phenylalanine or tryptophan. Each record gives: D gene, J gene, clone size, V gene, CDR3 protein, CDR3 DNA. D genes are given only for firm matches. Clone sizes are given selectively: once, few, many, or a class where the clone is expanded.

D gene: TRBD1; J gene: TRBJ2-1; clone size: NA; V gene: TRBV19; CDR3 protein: CASTPGQGSSYNEQFF; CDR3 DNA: TGTGCCAGTACCCCCGGACAGGGCAGCTCCTACAATGAGCAGTTCTTC
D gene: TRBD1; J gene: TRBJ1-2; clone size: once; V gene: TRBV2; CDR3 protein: CASRSFDRGPGYTF; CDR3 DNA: TGTGCCAGCAGATCCTTTGACAGGGGCCCTGGCTACACCTTC
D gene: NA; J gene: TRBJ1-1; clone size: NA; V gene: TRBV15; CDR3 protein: CATSRDGGAEDTEAFF; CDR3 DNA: TGTGCCACCAGCAGAGATGGTGGGGCAGAGGACACTGAAGCTTTCTTT
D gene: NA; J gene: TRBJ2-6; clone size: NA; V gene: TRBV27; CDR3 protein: CASSTMDRSVANVLTF; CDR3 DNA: TGTGCCAGCAGTACCATGGACAGAAGTGTTGCCAACGTCCTGACTTTC
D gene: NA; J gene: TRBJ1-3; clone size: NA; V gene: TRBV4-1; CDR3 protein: CASGKLGRNSGNTIYF; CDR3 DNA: TGCGCCAGCGGAAAACTTGGACGCAACTCTGGAAACACCATATATTTT
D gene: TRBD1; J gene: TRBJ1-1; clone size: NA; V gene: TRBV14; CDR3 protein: CASSDGDRLVMNTEAFF; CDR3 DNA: TGTGCCAGCAGCGATGGGGACAGATTAGTCATGAACACTGAAGCTTTCTTT
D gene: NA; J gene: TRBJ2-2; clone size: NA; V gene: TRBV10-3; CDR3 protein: CAIMEGADTGELFF; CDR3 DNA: TGTGCCATCATGGAGGGGGCGGACACCGGGGAGCTGTTTTTT
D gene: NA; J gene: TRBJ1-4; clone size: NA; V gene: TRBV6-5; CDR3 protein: CASTRSGNNEKLFF; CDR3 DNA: TGTGCCAGCACCAGGTCAGGGAATAATGAAAAACTGTTTTTT
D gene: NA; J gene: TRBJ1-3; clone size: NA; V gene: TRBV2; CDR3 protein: CASKLSSGNTIYF; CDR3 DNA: TGTGCCAGCAAGCTGAGCTCTGGAAACACCATATATTTT
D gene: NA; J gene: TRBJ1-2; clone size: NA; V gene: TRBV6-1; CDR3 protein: CASSGPPRDGASYGYTF; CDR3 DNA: TGTGCCAGCAGTGGCCCTCCCCGGGACGGGGCTTCCTATGGCTACACCTTC
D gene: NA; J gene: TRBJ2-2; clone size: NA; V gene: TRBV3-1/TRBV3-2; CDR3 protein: CASSLGGLNTGELFF; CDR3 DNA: TGTGCCAGCAGCCTCGGAGGGCTAAACACCGGGGAGCTGTTTTTT
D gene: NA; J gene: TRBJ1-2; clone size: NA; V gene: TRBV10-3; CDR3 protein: CAISAGRSSYGYTF; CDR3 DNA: TGTGCCATCAGTGCGGGCAGGAGTTCCTATGGCTACACCTTC
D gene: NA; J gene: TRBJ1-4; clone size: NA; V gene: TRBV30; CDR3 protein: CAWNGRTNEKLFF; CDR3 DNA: TGTGCCTGGAACGGCCGCACTAATGAAAAACTGTTTTTT
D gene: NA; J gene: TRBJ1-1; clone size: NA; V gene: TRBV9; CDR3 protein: CASSAGTNMNTEAFF; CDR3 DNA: TGTGCCAGCAGCGCGGGGACAAACATGAACACTGAAGCTTTCTTT
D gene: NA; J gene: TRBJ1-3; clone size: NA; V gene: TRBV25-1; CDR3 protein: CASSERGSGNTIYF; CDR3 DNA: TGTGCCAGCAGTGAACGGGGCTCTGGAAACACCATATATTTT
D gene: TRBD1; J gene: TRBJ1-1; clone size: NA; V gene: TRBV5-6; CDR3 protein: CASSRDRVHYEAFF; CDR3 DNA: TGTGCCAGCAGCCGTGACAGGGTCCACTATGAAGCTTTCTTT
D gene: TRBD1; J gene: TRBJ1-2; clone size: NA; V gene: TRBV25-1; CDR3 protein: CASLLGTETTPNYGYTF; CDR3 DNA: TGTGCCAGCCTTCTAGGGACAGAGACAACCCCTAACTATGGCTACACCTTC
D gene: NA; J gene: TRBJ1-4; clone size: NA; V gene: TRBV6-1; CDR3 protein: CASSDAGIGEKLFF; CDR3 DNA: TGTGCCAGCAGTGATGCGGGTATCGGTGAAAAACTGTTTTTT
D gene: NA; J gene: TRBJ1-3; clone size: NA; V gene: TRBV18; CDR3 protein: CASSPPGLGNTIYF; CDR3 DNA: TGTGCCAGCTCACCACCCGGTCTGGGAAACACCATATATTTT
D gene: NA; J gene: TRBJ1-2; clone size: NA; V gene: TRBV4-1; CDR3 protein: CASSQDFGGSYGYTF; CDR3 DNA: TGCGCCAGCAGCCAAGATTTCGGGGGCTCCTATGGCTACACCTTC
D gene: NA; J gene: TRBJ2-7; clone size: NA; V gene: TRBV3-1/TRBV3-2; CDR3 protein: CASSQDGALLYEQYF; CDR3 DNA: TGTGCCAGCAGCCAAGACGGTGCACTGCTCTACGAGCAGTACTTC
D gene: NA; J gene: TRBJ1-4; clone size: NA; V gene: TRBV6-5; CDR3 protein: CASRRQANEKLFF; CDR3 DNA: TGTGCCAGCAGAAGACAGGCTAATGAAAAACTGTTTTTT
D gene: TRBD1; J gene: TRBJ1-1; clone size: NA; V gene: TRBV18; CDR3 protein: CASSLQGADAQFTEAFF; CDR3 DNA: TGTGCCAGCTCACTCCAGGGGGCGGATGCCCAGTTCACTGAAGCTTTCTTT
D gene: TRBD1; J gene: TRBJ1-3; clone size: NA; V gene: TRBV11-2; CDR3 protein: CASSTIRDRAGTIYF; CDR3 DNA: TGTGCCAGCAGCACAATCCGGGACAGGGCCGGCACCATATATTTT